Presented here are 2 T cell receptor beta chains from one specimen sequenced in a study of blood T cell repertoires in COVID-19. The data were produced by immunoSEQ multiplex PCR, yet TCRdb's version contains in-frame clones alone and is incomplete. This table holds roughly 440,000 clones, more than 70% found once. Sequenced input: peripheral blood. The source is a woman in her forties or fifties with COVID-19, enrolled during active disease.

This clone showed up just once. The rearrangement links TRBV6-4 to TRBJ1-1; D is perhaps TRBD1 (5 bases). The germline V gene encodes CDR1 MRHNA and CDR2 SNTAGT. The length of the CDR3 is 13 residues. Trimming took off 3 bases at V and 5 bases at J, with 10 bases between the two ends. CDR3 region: CASSDGAETEAFF. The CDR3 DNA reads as TGTGCCAGCAGTGATGGGGCTGAGACTGAAGCTTTCTTT.

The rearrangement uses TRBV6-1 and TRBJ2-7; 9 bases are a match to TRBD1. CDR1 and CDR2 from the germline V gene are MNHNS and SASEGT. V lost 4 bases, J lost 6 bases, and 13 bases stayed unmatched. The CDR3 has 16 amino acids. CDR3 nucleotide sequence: TGTGCCAGCAGTGTAACCGGGACAGGGTTTTTCTCCGAGCAGTACTTC. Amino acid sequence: CASSVTGTGFFSEQYF.